Each of the 15 T cell receptor beta chains below was sequenced from the same sample in a study of graft-versus-host responses after intestinal transplantation. TCRdb's copy holds only in-frame clones and misses some; the assay was immunoSEQ multiplex PCR. The profile shows 93,000 or so clones, over 85% of them singletons. These TCRs' antigens remain unknown. The specimen was unstimulated CD8+ T cells sorted from spleen or lymph node cells, collected before intestinal transplant. These receptors were collected from a human donor who received an intestinal transplant.

This clone has just one count. The chain uses TRBV7-9 and TRBJ1-6; maybe TRBD1 (5 bases). CDR1 and CDR2 from the germline V gene are SEHNR and FQNEAQ (reference sequence). The length of the CDR3 is 15 residues. The V end lost 7 bases, the J end lost 7 bases, and 17 bases lay between the germline ends. This chain's CDR3 is CASNIQGGRNSPLHF. The CDR3 coding sequence is TGTGCCAGCAACATTCAGGGTGGGCGGAATTCACCCCTCCACTTT.

This clone showed up just a few times. The chain combines TRBV4-1 with TRBJ1-4, with D unclear. CDR1 and CDR2 (germline): MGHRA, YSYEKL. CDR3 length equals 13 residues. V gave up 0 bases and J gave up 7 bases, with 6 bases separating them. The CDR3 is CASSQDGPEKLFF. DNA for the CDR3: TGCGCCAGCAGCCAAGACGGACCTGAAAAACTGTTTTTT.

This clone was recorded only once. V and J are TRBV2 and TRBJ2-5, with D tentatively TRBD1 (5 bases). Germline assignment: CDR1 SNHLY and CDR2 FYNNEI. The CDR3 runs 12 residues. V lost 4 bases and J 9 bases, leaving 12 bases between the germline ends. CDR3 sequence reads: CASSVGEAPQYF. DNA of the CDR3: TGTGCCAGCAGTGTAGGGGAAGCGCCCCAGTACTTC.

Only one count was recorded for this clone. The rearrangement uses TRBV5-1 and TRBJ2-7; D may be TRBD1 (6 bases). This CDR3 has 13 amino acids. CDR1 and CDR2 from the germline V gene are SGHRS and YFSETQ. Trimming took off 8 bases at V and 2 bases at J, with 14 bases between the two ends. The CDR3 DNA follows: TGCGCCAGTAAACAGGGATTAACCTACGAGCAGTACTTC. The encoded protein is CASKQGLTYEQYF.

A remark on this clone: Other DNA sequences of this sample code for an identical CDR3. The chain has TRBV4-1 and TRBJ2-3, with D unresolved. Trimming removed 1 base at V and 2 bases at J, with 10 bases between. CDR3 length: 15 residues. The germline CDR1 and CDR2 sequences are MGHRA and YSYEKL. CDR3 in DNA: TGCGCCAGCAGCCAAGGTTCACGGTCCACAGATACGCAGTATTTT. This translates into CASSQGSRSTDTQYF.

The chain uses TRBV2 and TRBJ2-7; 9 bases are shared with TRBD2. The CDR3 contains 14 residues. The V and J ends lost 7 bases and 7 bases, in that order; junction bases with no gene match: 11. CDR1 and CDR2 (germline): SNHLY, FYNNEI. The CDR3 reads CASKEAGGLREQYF. The CDR3 DNA reads TGTGCCAGCAAAGAGGCGGGGGGGCTCCGAGAGCAGTACTTC. The variable domain in full, completed from reference TRBV2 and TRBJ2-7, reads EPEVTQTPSHQVTQMGQEVILRCVPISNHLYFYWYRQILGQKVEFLVSFYNNEISEKSEIFDDQFSVERPDGSNFTLKIRSTKLEDSAMYFCASKEAGGLREQYFGPGTRLTVT.

V usage is TRBV11-2 and J usage is TRBJ1-2; D may be TRBD1 (6 bases). The CDR3 has 14 residues. V dropped 4 bases and J dropped 2 bases, with 11 bases sitting between them. The germline V gene has CDR1 SGHAT and CDR2 FQNNGV. The CDR3 DNA follows: TGTGCCAGCAGCTCCTCAGGGGACAACTATGGCTACACCTTC. Translating gives CASSSSGDNYGYTF.

The V and J genes are TRBV6-6 and TRBJ2-3; 8 bases map to TRBD2. V shed 4 bases, J shed 4 bases, and the junction held 10 bases outside the gene matches. The CDR3 sequence is 16 residues long. Germline assignment: CDR1 MNHNY and CDR2 SVGAGI (reference sequence). This chain's CDR3 is CASSSNAGSGADTQYF. The DNA of the CDR3 is TGTGCCAGCAGTTCCAACGCGGGTAGCGGGGCAGATACGCAGTATTTT.

The J gene is TRBJ2-3, the V gene TRBV20-1; D is ambiguous. Looked up from germline, CDR1 is DFQATT and CDR2 is SNEGSKA (reference sequence). The CDR3 sequence is 10 residues long. The ends were cut back, 2 bases at V and 5 bases at J, with 2 bases in the middle. The CDR3 loop reads CSARRDTQYF. The CDR3 nucleotides read TGCAGTGCTAGAAGAGATACGCAGTATTTT.

This clone was picked up one time. Here the CDR3 reads CVRSAMRAVEKLFF. DNA of the CDR3: TGTGTCAGAAGCGCCATGAGAGCAGTTGAAAAACTGTTTTTT. This chain uses TRBV7-5 with TRBJ1-4. TRBV7-5 is marked as a pseudogene. This CDR3 spans 14 amino acids.

CDR3 nucleotides: TGTGCCAGCAGTGGCCTGAGGGACAGGGGCGCAAAATATGGCTACACCTTC. This codes for CASSGLRDRGAKYGYTF. This rearrangement joins TRBV2 to TRBJ1-2; 10 nucleotides line up with TRBD1. Trimming removed 4 bases from V and 5 bases from J; junction bases left unmatched: 13. The germline V gene has CDR1 SNHLY and CDR2 FYNNEI. This CDR3 comprises 17 residues. Full variable domain (rest looked up from reference TRBV2 and TRBJ1-2): EPEVTQTPSHQVTQMGQEVILRCVPISNHLYFYWYRQILGQKVEFLVSFYNNEISEKSEIFDDQFSVERPDGSNFTLKIRSTKLEDSAMYFCASSGLRDRGAKYGYTFGSGTRLTVV.

The chain recombines TRBV2 with TRBJ1-1; D call uncertain. CDR1 and CDR2 (germline): SNHLY, FYNNEI. The V end was cut by 7 bases, the J end by 2 bases, with 11 bases between. The CDR3 is 13 amino acids. CDR3 region: CASKATTNTEAFF. Written as DNA, the CDR3 is TGTGCCAGCAAGGCCACGACTAACACTGAAGCTTTCTTT.

The chain carries TRBV11-2 and TRBJ2-5; a weak D match, TRBD2 (6 bases). CDR3 length: 13 residues. Germline loops: CDR1 SGHAT, CDR2 FQNNGV. V was trimmed by 3 bases and J by 13 bases, leaving 18 bases between them. The CDR3 is CASSLGPGTERYF. CDR3 nucleotide sequence: TGTGCCAGCAGCTTGGGCCCCGGGACTGAGAGGTACTTC.

Only a few counts were recorded for this clone. V and J are TRBV10-2 and TRBJ2-7, with D possibly being TRBD1 (5 bases). CDR1 is WSHSY and CDR2 is SAAADI in the germline V gene. The CDR3 totals 12 residues. Trimming removed 8 bases from V and 0 bases from J, with 8 bases in between. Here the CDR3 DNA reads TGCGCCAGCCTCGACAGCTCCTACGAGCAGTACTTC. As protein: CASLDSSYEQYF.

This clone came up once. The genes are TRBV6-5 and TRBJ2-7; 9 bases line up with TRBD1. CDR3 length equals 13 residues. The ends lost 6 bases at V and 5 bases at J; junction bases unmatched: 5. Germline V gene lookup returns CDR1 MNHEY and CDR2 SVGAGI. This CDR3 reads CASRGQGRDEQYF. Written as DNA, the CDR3 is TGTGCCAGCAGGGGACAGGGACGGGACGAGCAGTACTTC.